The 22 T cell receptor beta chains below come from one sample, sequenced in a study of control samples from healthy donors and cancer patients. Sequencing was performed with immunoSEQ multiplex PCR; in TCRdb, only in-frame clones are kept and a portion is missing. Of 40,000 to 50,000 clones listed, roughly 92% are singletons. The sequenced sample was PBMCs. The receptor set was obtained from a woman aged 45-65 years with head and neck cancer.

This clone occurred a few times. The rearrangement links TRBV30 to TRBJ1-5, with D possibly matching TRBD1 (5 bases). Germline values: CDR1 GTSNPN, CDR2 SVGIG (reference sequence). Trimming took off 2 bases at V and 7 bases at J, with 18 bases between the two ends. There are 15 residues in the CDR3. The CDR3 coding sequence is TGTGCCTGGAGTCCCCCCGGGACGAGTAAACAGCCCCAGCATTTT. This encodes CAWSPPGTSKQPQHF.

This clone appeared a single time. The chain joins TRBV7-9 to TRBJ1-5; D is possibly TRBD1 (5 bases). The CDR3 is 14 amino acids. V lost 5 bases, J lost 7 bases, and 15 bases lay in between. Germline V lookup: CDR1 SEHNR, CDR2 FQNEAQ (reference sequence). CDR3 coding DNA: TGTGCCAGCAGCCATCAGGGCGACGGGCAGCCCCAGCATTTT. This translates into CASSHQGDGQPQHF.

The rearrangement uses TRBV7-9 and TRBJ2-7, with D unclear. V was pared by 5 bases and J by 2 bases, with 10 bases between. CDR3 length equals 13 residues. Germline CDR1 reads SEHNR; CDR2 reads FQNEAQ (reference sequence). CDR3 sequence (DNA): TGTGCCAGCAGCCACGCCGGAGCCTACGAGCAGTACTTC. Residues: CASSHAGAYEQYF.

This chain uses TRBV6-5 with TRBJ1-4; D might be TRBD1 (5 bases). The CDR3 is 15 amino acids. V dropped 9 bases and J dropped 4 bases, with 18 bases sitting between them. CDR1 and CDR2 (germline): MNHEY, SVGAGI. The CDR3 DNA sequence: TGTGCCAGTGTTCTTAGTCCGGGACTTAATGAAAAACTGTTTTTT. Translation gives CASVLSPGLNEKLFF.

J is TRBJ1-1 and V is TRBV7-2; tentative D call: TRBD1 (5 bases). The CDR3 sequence is 14 residues long. Germline V CDR1 and CDR2: SGHTA, FQGNSA. The ends were cut back, 1 base at V and 3 bases at J, with 9 bases in the middle. The CDR3 sequence: CASSLGGLDTEAFF. In nucleotides, the CDR3 is TGTGCCAGCAGCTTAGGGGGCCTTGACACTGAAGCTTTCTTT. The variable domain in full, completed from reference TRBV7-2 and TRBJ1-1, reads GAGVSQSPSNKVTEKGKDVELRCDPISGHTALYWYRQSLGQGLEFLIYFQGNSAPDKSGLPSDRFSAERTGGSVSTLTIQRTQQEDSAVYLCASSLGGLDTEAFFGQGTRLTVV.

V gene TRBV9 combines with J gene TRBJ1-2; 7 bases match TRBD1. With 4 bases clipped from V and 3 bases from J, the junction kept 18 bases outside the gene matches. The CDR3 is 18 residues long. Germline CDR1 is SGDLS and CDR2 is YYNGEE. The CDR3: CASSPEGTKGAYDYGYTF. The DNA for the CDR3 is TGTGCCAGCAGCCCAGAGGGGACAAAGGGGGCTTACGACTATGGCTACACCTTC.

J is TRBJ1-3 and V is TRBV6-6, with 7 bases aligning to TRBD1. The CDR3 extends over 13 amino acids. The germline V gene encodes CDR1 MNHNY and CDR2 SVGAGI (reference sequence). Trimming cost V 6 bases and J 4 bases; bases outside gene matches: 3. CDR3: CASSRDSGNTIYF. CDR3 DNA: TGTGCCAGCAGCAGGGACAGCGGAAACACCATATATTTT.

CDR3 in amino acids: CASSAHGQGRHEQYF. Here the CDR3 DNA reads TGTGCCAGCAGTGCCCACGGACAGGGGAGGCACGAGCAGTACTTC. This sequence joins TRBV28 and TRBJ2-7, with 9 bases lining up with TRBD1. Germline V gives CDR1 MDHEN, CDR2 SYDVKM. V lost 5 bases to trimming and J lost 5 bases; unmatched junction nucleotides: 10. The CDR3 runs to 15 residues. Filled out from reference TRBV28 and TRBJ2-7, the complete variable domain reads DVKVTQSSRYLVKRTGEKVFLECVQDMDHENMFWYRQDPGLGLRLIYFSYDVKMKEKGDIPEGYSVSREKKERFSLILESASTNQTSMYLCASSAHGQGRHEQYFGPGTRLTVT.

The gene calls are TRBV6-6 and TRBJ1-1; D call uncertain. Trimming took 6 bases from V and 3 from J, leaving 11 bases between them. The CDR3 totals 13 residues. CDR1 and CDR2 (germline): MNHNY, SVGAGI (reference sequence). The CDR3 DNA reads as TGTGCCAGCAGCCTTGGATCGTACACTGAAGCTTTCTTT. Its protein is CASSLGSYTEAFF.

The chain has TRBV19 and TRBJ2-7, with D uncertain. The V end lost 0 bases, the J end lost 4 bases, and 7 bases lay between the germline ends. Germline V gives CDR1 LNHDA, CDR2 SQIVND (reference sequence). The CDR3 consists of 13 residues. CDR3 nucleotides: TGTGCCAGTAGTATAGATTGGGGATACGAGCAGTACTTC. The encoded protein is CASSIDWGYEQYF.

The genes are TRBV4-2 and TRBJ2-1; tentative D call: TRBD1 (6 bases). Germline V CDR1 and CDR2: LGHNA, YNFKEQ. V gave up 1 base and J gave up 0 bases, with 16 bases separating them. CDR3 size: 18 residues. CDR3 nucleotide sequence: TGTGCCAGCAGCCAAGGCGTCAGGGGTTCTCACTCCTACAATGAGCAGTTCTTC. It yields the protein CASSQGVRGSHSYNEQFF.

The chain employs TRBV15 and TRBJ2-7; possible D gene TRBD2, 7 bases. The CDR3 loop spans 16 amino acids. Trimming removed 0 bases at V and 1 base at J, with 13 bases between. Germline V gene data show CDR1 as LNHNV and CDR2 as YYDKDF (reference sequence). CDR3 sequence: CATSRDIRGASYEQYF. CDR3 sequence (DNA): TGTGCCACCAGCAGAGATATACGGGGGGCTTCCTACGAGCAGTACTTC.

This sequence joins TRBV3-1 (or the pseudogene TRBV3-2) and TRBJ1-2; 7 bases map to TRBD1. The CDR3 is 14 residues long. Germline assignment: CDR1 LGHDT and CDR2 YNNKEL (reference sequence). The V and J ends lost 4 bases and 2 bases, in that order; junction bases with no gene match: 4. In DNA, the CDR3 is TGTGCCAGCAGCCGCGTGACAGGGAACTATGGCTACACCTTC. Its protein is CASSRVTGNYGYTF.

The CDR3 protein is CASSDRGASGANVLTF. The CDR3 nucleotides are TGTGCCAGCAGCGACAGGGGCGCCTCTGGGGCCAACGTCCTGACTTTC. This chain links TRBV6-2 or TRBV6-3 with TRBJ2-6, with TRBD1 matching 8 bases. The ends lost 6 bases at V and 0 bases at J; junction bases unmatched: 4. CDR1 MNHEY and CDR2 SVGEGT come from the germline V gene. There are 16 residues in the CDR3.

V is TRBV27 and J is TRBJ1-1; the D is unclear. The CDR3 runs to 11 residues. V dropped 8 bases and J dropped 5 bases, with 9 bases sitting between them. Germline V gene data show CDR1 as MNHEY and CDR2 as SMNVEV (reference sequence). CDR3 sequence reads: CASAGWTEAFF. CDR3 sequence (DNA): TGTGCCAGCGCAGGCTGGACTGAAGCTTTCTTT.

The chain links TRBV19 to TRBJ1-1; the D is unclear. Germline-derived CDR1 and CDR2 are LNHDA and SQIVND (reference sequence). There are 14 residues in the CDR3. The germline V and J ends were trimmed by 5 bases and 3 bases, with 13 bases remaining between them. CDR3 in DNA: TGTGCCAGTAGTTCGGATACCGGGGACACTGAAGCTTTCTTT. This sequence encodes CASSSDTGDTEAFF. The full variable domain, in which reference TRBV19 and TRBJ1-1 provide the parts outside the CDR3, is DGGITQSPKYLFRKEGQNVTLSCEQNLNHDAMYWYRQDPGQGLRLIYYSQIVNDFQKGDIAEGYSVSREKKESFPLTVTSAQKNPTAFYLCASSSDTGDTEAFFGQGTRLTVV.

The chain joins TRBV27 to TRBJ1-6; D is unresolved. Germline V gives CDR1 MNHEY, CDR2 SMNVEV (reference sequence). The V end was cut by 7 bases, the J end by 7 bases, with 11 bases between. The length of the CDR3 is 13 residues. In DNA, the CDR3 is TGTGCCAGCAAGGCGGGTATCAATTCACCCCTCCACTTT. Translation: CASKAGINSPLHF.

This clone appeared once. The chain is built from TRBV18 and TRBJ1-1; D is unresolved. Trimming shortened V by 4 bases and J by 1 base, and 10 bases separated the two germline ends. Looked up from germline, CDR1 is KGHSH and CDR2 is LQKENI. CDR3 length: 14 residues. DNA for the CDR3: TGTGCCAGCTCACGACGGGTTGAGAACACTGAAGCTTTCTTT. Protein product: CASSRRVENTEAFF. The whole variable domain, filled in from reference TRBV18 and TRBJ1-1, reads NAGVMQNPRHLVRRRGQEARLRCSPMKGHSHVYWYRQLPEEGLKFMVYLQKENIIDESGMPKERFSAEFPKEGPSILRIQQVVRGDSAAYFCASSRRVENTEAFFGQGTRLTVV.

The rearrangement uses TRBV7-2 and TRBJ2-1; no firm D call. Trimming took 1 base from V and 8 from J, leaving 6 bases between them. The CDR3 length is 12 residues. The germline V gene encodes CDR1 SGHTA and CDR2 FQGNSA. The CDR3 spells CASSLVRYEQFF. DNA of the CDR3: TGTGCCAGCAGCTTAGTGCGCTATGAGCAGTTCTTC.

The sample holds one count of this clone. The rearrangement links TRBV24-1 to TRBJ1-5, with no clear D. This CDR3 comprises 12 residues. Germline CDR1 and CDR2: KGHDR and SFDVKD. The V end was cut by 4 bases, the J end by 7 bases, with 7 bases between. CDR3 DNA: TGTGCCACCAGTGAATTTGGACAGCCCCAGCATTTT. Translation gives CATSEFGQPQHF.

The chain uses TRBV12-3 or TRBV12-4 and TRBJ2-3; the D is unclear. CDR3 length: 13 amino acids. V lost 5 bases and J lost 2, with 8 bases in between. The CDR3 reads CASSLRHTDTQYF. The DNA of the CDR3 is TGTGCCAGCAGTCTACGCCACACAGATACGCAGTATTTT.

Notes on this clone: Other nucleotide sequences in the sample specify the same CDR3. The gene calls are TRBV11-2 and TRBJ2-7; D is possibly TRBD1 or TRBD2 (5 bases each). V dropped 0 bases and J dropped 3 bases, with 15 bases sitting between them. This CDR3 comprises 16 residues. The germline gives CDR1 SGHAT, CDR2 FQNNGV. The CDR3: CASSLEGAGAIYEQYF. The CDR3 DNA reads TGTGCCAGCAGCTTAGAAGGGGCGGGCGCCATCTACGAGCAGTACTTC.